The 4 T cell receptor beta chains reported below all come from one sample, sequenced in a study of blood T cell repertoires in COVID-19 (dated by TCRdb to 2019 to 2021). The protocol used for the library was the immunoSEQ multiplex PCR assay. As stored in TCRdb, this immuneACCESS dataset retains in-frame rearrangements with V and J assigned. A fraction of the clones does not appear; measured against another copy, unresolved V genes explain less than half of the discrepancy, and the remainder lacks a known reason. The sample table records about 170,000 clones; approximately 89% of these occur just once. The top ten hold about 0.77% of the sample. The sequenced sample was PBMCs or T cells enriched from blood (not recorded which). These receptors were obtained from a woman aged 18-35 years who had recovered from COVID-19.

The chain couples TRBV5-1 to TRBJ2-1; 7 bases map to TRBD2. The CDR3 runs to 18 residues. Germline trimming cut 3 bases from V and 0 bases from J; bases unmatched to any gene: 12. From germline, CDR1 is SGHRS and CDR2 YFSETQ. CDR3 amino acids: CASSSYSTSRSSYNEQFF. The CDR3 DNA sequence: TGCGCCAGCAGCTCATACTCGACTAGCCGAAGCTCCTACAATGAGCAGTTCTTC.

The gene calls are TRBV6-5 and TRBJ1-5, with D perhaps matching TRBD1 (6 bases). CDR3 size: 14 residues. Germline CDR1 is MNHEY and CDR2 is SVGAGI. Trimming stripped 6 bases from V and 10 bases from J, with 19 bases between. The CDR3, as DNA: TGTGCCAGCAGGCGTCGACAGGATGGGTATCCCCAGCATTTT. Translating gives CASRRRQDGYPQHF.

The CDR3 is CASSLYRPENSPLHF. Here the CDR3 DNA reads TGTGCCAGCAGTTTATATCGGCCGGAGAATTCACCCCTCCACTTT. The V call is TRBV27, the J call TRBJ1-6; D is unresolved. Germline V gene sequence: CDR1 MNHEY, CDR2 SMNVEV (reference sequence). Trimming pared 1 base from V and 7 bases from J, leaving 11 bases between. The CDR3 runs to 15 residues.

This clone appeared a few times. The V and J genes are TRBV2 and TRBJ1-1; weak D call: TRBD1 (5 bases). V dropped 3 bases and J dropped 1 base, with 12 bases sitting between them. There are 15 residues in the CDR3. The V gene's germline CDR1 is SNHLY and CDR2 FYNNEI. CDR3 DNA sequence: TGTGCCAGCAGTGATCGGAGGGGTTGGAACACTGAAGCTTTCTTT. Translating gives CASSDRRGWNTEAFF.